This TCR beta chain stems from a study of a mutant IDH1 vaccine in newly diagnosed glioma. Time point indicated: week 5, during vaccination. Vaccination used 300 ug of mutant IDH1 20-mer peptide per dose, with topical imiquimod. Method: immunoSEQ multiplex PCR; TCRdb's copy keeps in-frame clones and lacks some. The sample carries 37,000 or so clones, 70% to 85% recorded once. About this clone: Its antigen is currently unknown.

This material consisted of PBMCs, taken from a glioma patient whose treatment included an IDH1 peptide vaccine. The sequence was obtained from a man aged 30 to 45 with glioma.

Written as DNA, the CDR3 is TGCGCCAGCAGCCAAGAGAGGGACACAGCCTACGAGCAGTACTTC. Translated, it gives CASSQERDTAYEQYF. This chain connects TRBV4-1 to TRBJ2-7; a possible D gene is TRBD1 (6 bases). Trimming took 0 bases from V and 2 from J, leaving 11 bases between them. The CDR3 runs 15 residues. CDR1 MGHRA and CDR2 YSYEKL come from the germline V gene.